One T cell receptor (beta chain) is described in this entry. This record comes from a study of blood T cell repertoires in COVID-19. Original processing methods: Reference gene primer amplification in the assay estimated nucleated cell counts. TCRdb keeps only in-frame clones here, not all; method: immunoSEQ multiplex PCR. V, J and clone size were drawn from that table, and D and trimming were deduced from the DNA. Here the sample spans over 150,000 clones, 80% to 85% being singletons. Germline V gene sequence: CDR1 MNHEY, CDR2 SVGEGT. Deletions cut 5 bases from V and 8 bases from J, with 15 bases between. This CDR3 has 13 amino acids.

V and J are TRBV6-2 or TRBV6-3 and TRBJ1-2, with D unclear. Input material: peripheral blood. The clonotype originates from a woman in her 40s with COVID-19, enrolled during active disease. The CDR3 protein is CASSQDIQWGYTF. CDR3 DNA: TGTGCCAGCAGTCAAGACATCCAGTGGGGCTACACCTTC.